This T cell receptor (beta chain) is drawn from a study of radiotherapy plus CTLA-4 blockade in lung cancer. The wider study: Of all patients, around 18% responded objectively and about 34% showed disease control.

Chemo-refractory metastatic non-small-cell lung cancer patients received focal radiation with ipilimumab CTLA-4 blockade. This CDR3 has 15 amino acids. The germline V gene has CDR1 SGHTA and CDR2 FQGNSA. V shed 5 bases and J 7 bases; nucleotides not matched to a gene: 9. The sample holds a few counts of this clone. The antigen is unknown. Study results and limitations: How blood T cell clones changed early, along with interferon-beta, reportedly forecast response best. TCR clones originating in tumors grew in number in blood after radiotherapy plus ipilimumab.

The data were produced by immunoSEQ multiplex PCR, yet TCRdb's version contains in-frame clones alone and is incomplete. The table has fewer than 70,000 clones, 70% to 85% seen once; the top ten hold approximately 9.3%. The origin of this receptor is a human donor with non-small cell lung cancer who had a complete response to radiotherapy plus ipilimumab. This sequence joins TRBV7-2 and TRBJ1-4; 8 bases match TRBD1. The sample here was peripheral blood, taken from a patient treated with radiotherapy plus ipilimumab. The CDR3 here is CASSSRDRTGEKLFF. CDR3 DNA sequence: TGTGCCAGCAGCAGCCGGGACAGGACAGGTGAAAAACTGTTTTTT.